This T cell receptor beta chain came from a study of shared clonotypes between healthy human individuals. Data came from immunoSEQ multiplex PCR; TCRdb stores just in-frame clones and leaves some out. The sample holds roughly 700,000 clones, roughly 88% seen once. Germline CDR1 is SGDLS and CDR2 is YYNGEE. Trimming removed 4 bases from V and 2 bases from J; junction bases left unmatched: 1. This CDR3 is 13 amino acids long. Each CD8 memory set brought CD45RO+ cells together with CCR7-negative CD45RA+ TemRA cells. This TCR derives from a man aged 18-30 years in good health. Some clones in this sample may be carry-over from other donors' samples. The rearrangement joins TRBV9 to TRBJ2-7; 9 bases agree with TRBD1. The sample comprised memory CD8+ T cells from PBMCs. Described subset: CD45RO+ cells pooled with CCR7-negative TemRA cells. CDR3 protein: CASSRQGAYEQYF. In DNA form, the CDR3 reads TGTGCCAGCAGCAGACAGGGGGCCTACGAGCAGTACTTC. Based on the CDR3 plus reference TRBV9 and TRBJ2-7, the full variable domain is DSGVTQTPKHLITATGQRVTLRCSPRSGDLSVYWYQQSLDQGLQFLIQYYNGEERAKGNILERFSAQQFPDLHSELNLSSLELGDSALYFCASSRQGAYEQYFGPGTRLTVT.